These T cell receptor beta chains were read from a single sample in a study of siplizumab effects on memory and regulatory T cells. Generated by immunoSEQ multiplex PCR, the TCRdb table keeps only in-frame clones and is missing some. Here the sample spans fewer than 120,000 clones, roughly 92% being singletons. The specimen was CD4+ T cells sorted from blood. The receptors stem from a human donor in good health. Each CDR3 is given with its conserved first and last residue. The order of the fields is clone size, D gene, J gene, V gene, CDR3 protein, CDR3 DNA. D genes are given only for firm matches. For some rows the clone size is stated as once, few or many, or as a class when expanded; others skip it.

.,TRBD1,TRBJ1-6,TRBV5-1,CASSSGTGEFNSPLHF,TGCGCCAGCAGCTCCGGGACAGGGGAATTTAATTCACCCCTCCACTTT
once,TRBD2,TRBJ2-7,TRBV18,CASSPSQAGANEQYF,TGTGCCAGCTCACCCTCCCAGGCGGGAGCCAACGAGCAGTACTTC
.,.,TRBJ2-5,TRBV5-4,CASSTQGQETQYF,TGTGCCAGCAGCACACAGGGTCAAGAGACCCAGTACTTC
.,TRBD2,TRBJ2-1,TRBV5-8,CASSGYLAGEDEQFF,TGTGCCAGCAGCGGATACCTAGCGGGAGAGGATGAGCAGTTCTTC
.,TRBD1,TRBJ2-7,TRBV2,CASRIQGNYEQYF,TGTGCCAGCAGAATACAGGGGAACTACGAGCAGTACTTC
.,.,TRBJ2-2,TRBV19,CASSIVDTGELFF,TGTGCCAGTAGTATAGTAGACACCGGGGAGCTGTTTTTT
.,.,TRBJ1-3,TRBV18,CASSPGDTSGNTIYF,TGTGCCAGCTCCCCCGGGGACACCTCTGGAAACACCATATATTTT
.,.,TRBJ2-3,TRBV9,CASSEGTTPNTQYF,TGTGCCAGCAGCGAGGGGACCACCCCCAATACGCAGTATTTT
once,TRBD2,TRBJ2-1,TRBV5-5,CASSEGLAGGPANEQFF,TGTGCCAGCAGCGAGGGACTAGCGGGAGGGCCTGCCAATGAGCAGTTCTTC
.,.,TRBJ2-1,TRBV21-1,CASSRGPGTGWNEQFF,TGTGCCAGCAGCAGAGGTCCCGGGACAGGTTGGAATGAGCAGTTCTTC
once,.,TRBJ1-3,TRBV2,CASSGLSSGNTIYF,TGTGCCAGCAGTGGGCTGAGCTCTGGAAACACCATATATTTT
.,.,TRBJ1-3,TRBV6-4,CASSKNKGRDRVRNTIYF,TGTGCCAGCAGCAAAAACAAGGGCAGGGACCGAGTTAGGAACACCATATATTTT
.,.,TRBJ1-5,TRBV9,CASSARDSNQPQHF,TGTGCCAGCAGCGCCAGGGATAGCAATCAGCCCCAGCATTTT
few,TRBD2,TRBJ2-2,TRBV15,CATSIEGTIITGELFF,TGTGCCACCAGTATTGAGGGGACTATCATCACCGGGGAGCTGTTTTTT
.,TRBD1,TRBJ1-1,TRBV9,CASSSNQGATEAFF,TGTGCCAGCAGCTCCAACCAGGGGGCCACTGAAGCTTTCTTT
.,TRBD1,TRBJ2-2,TRBV11-2,CASSSPGQGSGELFF,TGTGCCAGCAGCTCCCCGGGACAGGGATCCGGGGAGCTGTTTTTT
.,TRBD1,TRBJ1-1,TRBV19,CASSGNEWDRGRWNTEAFF,TGTGCCAGTAGTGGGAATGAATGGGACAGGGGGAGATGGAACACTGAAGCTTTCTTT
.,TRBD2,TRBJ2-1,TRBV25-1,CASTLAGGPSHEQFF,TGTGCCAGCACCTTAGCGGGAGGGCCCTCTCATGAGCAGTTCTTC
.,.,TRBJ1-4,TRBV10-3,CAISEEAEKLFF,TGTGCCATCAGTGAAGAGGCTGAAAAACTGTTTTTT
once,.,TRBJ1-4,TRBV18,CASSPLRAENEKLFF,TGTGCCAGCTCACCCCTACGGGCGGAGAATGAAAAACTGTTTTTT
.,.,TRBJ1-1,TRBV9,CASSQGTNTEAFF,TGTGCCAGCAGTCAGGGAACGAACACTGAAGCTTTCTTT
once,TRBD2,TRBJ2-1,TRBV18,CASSPAGGPLGNNEQFF,TGTGCCAGCTCACCGGCGGGGGGGCCTCTGGGCAACAATGAGCAGTTCTTC
.,.,TRBJ2-3,TRBV27,CASSFGNTDTQYF,TGTGCCAGCAGTTTCGGGAACACAGATACGCAGTATTTT
.,TRBD1,TRBJ1-5,TRBV30,CAWSVGQGINQPQHF,TGTGCCTGGAGTGTGGGACAGGGAATCAATCAGCCCCAGCATTTT
.,.,TRBJ1-3,TRBV5-1,CASSLGTTSGNTIYF,TGCGCCAGCAGCTTGGGGACAACCTCTGGAAACACCATATATTTT
.,.,TRBJ1-2,TRBV11-2,CASSPGRANTF,TGTGCCAGCAGCCCTGGGAGGGCCAACACCTTC
.,.,TRBJ1-4,TRBV5-1,CASSFTGSTNEKLFF,TGCGCCAGCAGCTTTACAGGTTCAACTAATGAAAAACTGTTTTTT
.,.,TRBJ2-1,TRBV7-2,CASSLTAGPFNEQFF,TGTGCCAGCAGCTTAACAGCGGGCCCCTTCAATGAGCAGTTCTTC
once,.,TRBJ2-5,TRBV15,CATSRDGRETQYF,TGTGCCACCAGCAGAGATGGAAGGGAGACCCAGTACTTC